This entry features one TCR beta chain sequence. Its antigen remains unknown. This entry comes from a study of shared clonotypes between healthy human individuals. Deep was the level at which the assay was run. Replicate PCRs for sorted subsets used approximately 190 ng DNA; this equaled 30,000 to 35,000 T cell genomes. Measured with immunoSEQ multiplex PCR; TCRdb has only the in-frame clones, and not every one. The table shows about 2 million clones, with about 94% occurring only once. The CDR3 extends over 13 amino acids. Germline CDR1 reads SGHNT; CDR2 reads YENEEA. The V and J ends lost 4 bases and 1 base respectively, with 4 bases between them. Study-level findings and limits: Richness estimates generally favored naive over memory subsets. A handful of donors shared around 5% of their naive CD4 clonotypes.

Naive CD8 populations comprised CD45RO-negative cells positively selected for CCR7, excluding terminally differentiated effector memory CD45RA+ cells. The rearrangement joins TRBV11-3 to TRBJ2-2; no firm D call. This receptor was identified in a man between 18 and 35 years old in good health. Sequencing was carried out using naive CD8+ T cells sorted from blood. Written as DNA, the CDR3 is TGTGCCAGCAGCTGGTGGAACACCGGGGAGCTGTTTTTT. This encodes CASSWWNTGELFF.